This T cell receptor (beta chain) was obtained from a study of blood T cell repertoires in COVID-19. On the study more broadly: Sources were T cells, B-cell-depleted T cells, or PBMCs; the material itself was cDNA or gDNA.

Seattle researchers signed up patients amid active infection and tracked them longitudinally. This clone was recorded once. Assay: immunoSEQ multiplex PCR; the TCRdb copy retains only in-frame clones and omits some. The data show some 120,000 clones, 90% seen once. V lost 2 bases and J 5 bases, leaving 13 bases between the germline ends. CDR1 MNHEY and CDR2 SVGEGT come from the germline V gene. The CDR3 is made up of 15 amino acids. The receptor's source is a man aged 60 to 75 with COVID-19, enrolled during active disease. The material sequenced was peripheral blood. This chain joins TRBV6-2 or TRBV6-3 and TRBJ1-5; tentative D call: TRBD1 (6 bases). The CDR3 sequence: CASSYGGGQDQPQHF. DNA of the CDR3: TGTGCCAGCAGTTACGGGGGGGGCCAGGATCAGCCCCAGCATTTT.